What follows describes a single TCR beta chain. Profiled with immunoSEQ multiplex PCR; TCRdb holds only in-frame clones, not every one. The table includes about 300,000 clones, 87% detected once. The CDR3 length is 13 residues. V gave up 5 bases and J gave up 5 bases, with 10 bases separating them. Germline CDR1 SGHTA, CDR2 FQGNSA. These data are taken from a study of blood T cell repertoires in COVID-19. On the study more broadly: The United States, Italy and Spain provided the acute and convalescent COVID-19 samples.

The clonotype originates from a woman aged 25 to 39 who had recovered from COVID-19. The J gene is TRBJ2-1, the V gene TRBV7-2; no reliable D call. What was sequenced was PBMCs or T cells enriched from blood (not recorded which). The CDR3, as DNA: TGTGCCAGCAGCACCCGTCCGGACAATGAGCAGTTCTTC. This gives the protein CASSTRPDNEQFF.